The TCR beta chain described here comes from a study of blood T cell repertoires in COVID-19. TCRdb's table, derived via immunoSEQ multiplex PCR, lists solely in-frame clones and lacks some. The sample consists of tens of thousands of clones, 90% of them appearing once. Germline V gives CDR1 SEHNR, CDR2 FQNEAQ (reference sequence). This CDR3 is 13 amino acids long. V lost 5 bases and J lost 8; bases outside the gene matches: 3. V usage is TRBV7-9 and J usage is TRBJ1-1; TRBD1 matches at 12 bases. This sequence was found in a man aged 50 to 59 with active COVID-19. Sequencing was performed on peripheral blood. The CDR3 loop reads CASSRDRGREAFF. In DNA form, the CDR3 reads TGTGCCAGCAGCAGGGACAGGGGGCGAGAAGCTTTCTTT.